The T cell receptor beta chain under discussion was sequenced for a study of cytomegalovirus exposure and HLA in healthy donors. Regarding the study as a whole: It was reported that TCR beta sequences correctly inferred the HLA-A and HLA-B alleles for most subjects. CMV serostatus was the sole immune exposure data available. The authors listed around 150 TCR beta chains as cytomegalovirus-associated.

The primer mix had 60 Vbeta and 13 Jbeta primers. Clones were sequenced by immunoSEQ multiplex PCR, and TCRdb holds only the in-frame ones, with some missing. The sample records fewer than 200,000 clones, around 79% being singletons. From germline, CDR1 is SGHRS and CDR2 YFSETQ. Trimming left V 4 bases short and J 3 bases short, with 11 bases between. This CDR3 spans 15 amino acids. Note on this clone: Its matching antigen is unknown.

Regarding donors, all were healthy bone marrow donors. The sequence derives from a woman aged 35 to 49 in good health and CMV-seropositive. Sample: PBMCs. V usage is TRBV5-1 and J usage is TRBJ1-6, with D unresolved. The CDR3 region is CASSVSEGYNSPLHF. The CDR3 DNA reads as TGCGCCAGCAGCGTCAGCGAAGGCTATAATTCACCCCTCCACTTT.